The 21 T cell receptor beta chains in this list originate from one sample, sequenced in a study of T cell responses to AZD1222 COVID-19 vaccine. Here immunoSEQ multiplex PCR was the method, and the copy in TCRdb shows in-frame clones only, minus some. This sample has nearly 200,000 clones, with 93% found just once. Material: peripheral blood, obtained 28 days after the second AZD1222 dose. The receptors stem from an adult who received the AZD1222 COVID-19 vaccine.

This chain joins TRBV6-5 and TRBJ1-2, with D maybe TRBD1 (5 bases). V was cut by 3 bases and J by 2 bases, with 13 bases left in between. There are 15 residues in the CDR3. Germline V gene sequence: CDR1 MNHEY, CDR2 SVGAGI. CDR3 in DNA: TGTGCCAGCAGTTATGGGACGACAGTAAACTATGGCTACACCTTC. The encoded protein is CASSYGTTVNYGYTF.

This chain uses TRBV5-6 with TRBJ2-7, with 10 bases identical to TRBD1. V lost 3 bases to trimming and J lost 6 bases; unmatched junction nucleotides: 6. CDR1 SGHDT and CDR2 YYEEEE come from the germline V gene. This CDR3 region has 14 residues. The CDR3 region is CASSWDRGLAEQYF. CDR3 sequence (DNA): TGTGCCAGCAGCTGGGACAGGGGTCTCGCCGAGCAGTACTTC.

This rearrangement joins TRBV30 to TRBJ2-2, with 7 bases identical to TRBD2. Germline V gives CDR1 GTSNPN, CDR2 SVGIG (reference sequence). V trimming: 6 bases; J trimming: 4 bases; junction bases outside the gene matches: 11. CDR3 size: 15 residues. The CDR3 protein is CACKRGGEFTGELFF. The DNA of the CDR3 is TGTGCCTGCAAGAGGGGAGGGGAGTTCACCGGGGAGCTGTTTTTT.

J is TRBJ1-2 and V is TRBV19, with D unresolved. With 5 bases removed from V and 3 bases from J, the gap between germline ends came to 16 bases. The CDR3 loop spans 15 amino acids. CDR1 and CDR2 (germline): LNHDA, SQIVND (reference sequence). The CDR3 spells CASSFSSLADYGYTF. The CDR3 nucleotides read TGTGCCAGTAGTTTCAGCTCGTTGGCGGACTATGGCTACACCTTC.

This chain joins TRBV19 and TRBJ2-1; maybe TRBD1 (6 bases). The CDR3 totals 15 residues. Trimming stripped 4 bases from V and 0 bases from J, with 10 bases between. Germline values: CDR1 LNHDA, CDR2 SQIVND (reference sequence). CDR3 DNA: TGTGCCAGTAGTACCCAGGGGCGCTCCTACAATGAGCAGTTCTTC. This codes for CASSTQGRSYNEQFF.

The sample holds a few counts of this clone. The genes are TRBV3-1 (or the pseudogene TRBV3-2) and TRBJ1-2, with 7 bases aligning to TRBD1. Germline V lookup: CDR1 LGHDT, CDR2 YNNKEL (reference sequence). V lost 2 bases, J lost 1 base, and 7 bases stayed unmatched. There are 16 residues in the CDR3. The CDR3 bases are TGTGCCAGCAGCCAAACAAAGGGGGCCGGTAACTATGGCTACACCTTC. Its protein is CASSQTKGAGNYGYTF.

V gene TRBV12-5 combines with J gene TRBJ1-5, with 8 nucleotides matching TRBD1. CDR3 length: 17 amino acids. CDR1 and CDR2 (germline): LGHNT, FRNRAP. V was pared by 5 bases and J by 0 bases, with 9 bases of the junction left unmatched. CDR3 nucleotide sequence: TGTGCTAGTGGTCCAATGGACAGGGAATATAGCAATCAGCCCCAGCATTTT. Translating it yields CASGPMDREYSNQPQHF. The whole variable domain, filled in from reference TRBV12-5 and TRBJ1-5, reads DARVTQTPRHKVTEMGQEVTMRCQPILGHNTVFWYRQTMMQGLELLAYFRNRAPLDDSGMPKDRFSAEMPDATLATLKIQPSEPRDSAVYFCASGPMDREYSNQPQHFGDGTRLSIL.

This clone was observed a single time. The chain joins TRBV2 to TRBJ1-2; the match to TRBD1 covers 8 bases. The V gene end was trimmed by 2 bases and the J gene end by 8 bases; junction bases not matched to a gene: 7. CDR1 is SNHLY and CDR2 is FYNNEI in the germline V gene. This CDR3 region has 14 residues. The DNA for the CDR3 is TGTGCCAGCAGTGAAACGACAGGGGTGGTCGGCTACACCTTC. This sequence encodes CASSETTGVVGYTF.

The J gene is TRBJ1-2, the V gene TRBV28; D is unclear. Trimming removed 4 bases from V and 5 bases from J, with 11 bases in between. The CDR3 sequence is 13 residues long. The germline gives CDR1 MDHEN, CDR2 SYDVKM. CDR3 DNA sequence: TGTGCCAGCAGTTCCCTTGAGGAGTATGGCTACACCTTC. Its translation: CASSSLEEYGYTF.

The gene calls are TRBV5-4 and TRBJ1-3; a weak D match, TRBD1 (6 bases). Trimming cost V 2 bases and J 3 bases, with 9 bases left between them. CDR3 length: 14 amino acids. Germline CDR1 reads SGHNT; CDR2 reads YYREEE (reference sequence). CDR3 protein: CASSFPDSGNTIYF. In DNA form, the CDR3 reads TGTGCCAGCAGCTTCCCGGACAGTGGAAACACCATATATTTT.

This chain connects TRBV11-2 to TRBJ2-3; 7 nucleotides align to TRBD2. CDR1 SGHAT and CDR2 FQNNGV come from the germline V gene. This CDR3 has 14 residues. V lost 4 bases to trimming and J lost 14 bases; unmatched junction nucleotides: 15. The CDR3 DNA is TGTGCCAGCAGCTCCACCGTGGGGGGGTCCCGGGTGTATTTT. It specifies CASSSTVGGSRVYF.

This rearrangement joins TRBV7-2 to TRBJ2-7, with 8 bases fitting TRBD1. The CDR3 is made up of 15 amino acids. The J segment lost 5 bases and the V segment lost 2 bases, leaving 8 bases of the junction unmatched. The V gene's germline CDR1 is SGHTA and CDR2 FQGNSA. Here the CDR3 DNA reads TGTGCCAGCAGCTTAAATCGACAGGGGATCCACGAGCAGTACTTC. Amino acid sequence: CASSLNRQGIHEQYF.

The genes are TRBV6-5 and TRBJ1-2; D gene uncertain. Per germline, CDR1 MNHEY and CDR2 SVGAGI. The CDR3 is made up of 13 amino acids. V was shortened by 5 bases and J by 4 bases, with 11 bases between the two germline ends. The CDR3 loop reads CASSRQISYGYTF. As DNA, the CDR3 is TGTGCCAGCAGTCGTCAGATATCCTATGGCTACACCTTC.

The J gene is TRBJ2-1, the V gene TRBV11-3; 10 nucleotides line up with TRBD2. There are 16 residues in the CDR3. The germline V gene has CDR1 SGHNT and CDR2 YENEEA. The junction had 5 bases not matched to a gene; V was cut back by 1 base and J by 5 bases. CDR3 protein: CASSLVSGGADNEQFF. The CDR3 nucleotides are TGTGCCAGCAGCTTAGTAAGCGGGGGGGCCGACAATGAGCAGTTCTTC.

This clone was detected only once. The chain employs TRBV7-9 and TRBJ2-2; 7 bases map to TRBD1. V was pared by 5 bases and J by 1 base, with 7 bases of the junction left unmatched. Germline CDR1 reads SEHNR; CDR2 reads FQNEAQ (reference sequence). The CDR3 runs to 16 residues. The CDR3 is CASSNRQGGNTGELFF. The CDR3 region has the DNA TGTGCCAGCAGCAACCGACAGGGTGGGAACACCGGGGAGCTGTTTTTT.

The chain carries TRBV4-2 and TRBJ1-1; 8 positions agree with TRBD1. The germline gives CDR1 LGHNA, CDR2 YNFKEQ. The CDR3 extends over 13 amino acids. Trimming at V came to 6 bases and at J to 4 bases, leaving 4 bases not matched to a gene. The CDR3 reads CASRPTGGTEAFF. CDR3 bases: TGTGCCAGCAGGCCTACAGGGGGCACTGAAGCTTTCTTT.

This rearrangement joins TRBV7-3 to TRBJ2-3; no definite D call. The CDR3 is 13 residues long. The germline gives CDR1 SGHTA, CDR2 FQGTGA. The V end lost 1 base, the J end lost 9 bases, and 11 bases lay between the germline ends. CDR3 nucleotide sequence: TGTGCCAGCAGCTTAATCGTCGAGGACACGCAGTATTTT. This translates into CASSLIVEDTQYF.

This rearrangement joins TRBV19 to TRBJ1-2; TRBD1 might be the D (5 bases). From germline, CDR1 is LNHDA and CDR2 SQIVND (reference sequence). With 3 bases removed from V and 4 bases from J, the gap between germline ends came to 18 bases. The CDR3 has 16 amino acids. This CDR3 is CASSILGGTGAYGYTF. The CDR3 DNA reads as TGTGCCAGTAGTATCCTCGGAGGGACTGGGGCCTATGGCTACACCTTC.

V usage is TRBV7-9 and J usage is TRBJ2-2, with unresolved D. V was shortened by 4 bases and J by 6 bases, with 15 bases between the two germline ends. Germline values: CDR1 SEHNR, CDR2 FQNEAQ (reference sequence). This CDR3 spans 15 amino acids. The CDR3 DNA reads TGTGCCAGCAGCTACCCGGGTCCCCCCGCCGGGGAGCTGTTTTTT. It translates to CASSYPGPPAGELFF. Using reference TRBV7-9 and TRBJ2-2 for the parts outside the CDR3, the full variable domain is DTGVSQNPRHKITKRGQNVTFRCDPISEHNRLYWYRQTLGQGPEFLTYFQNEAQLEKSRLLSDRFSAERPKGSFSTLEIQRTEQGDSAMYLCASSYPGPPAGELFFGEGSRLTVL.

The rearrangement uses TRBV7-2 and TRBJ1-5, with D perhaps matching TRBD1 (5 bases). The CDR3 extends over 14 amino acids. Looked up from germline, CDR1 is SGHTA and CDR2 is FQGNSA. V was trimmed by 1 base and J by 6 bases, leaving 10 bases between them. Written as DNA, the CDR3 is TGTGCCAGCAGCTTAGGCAGGGTAGGTCAGCCCCAGCATTTT. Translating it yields CASSLGRVGQPQHF.

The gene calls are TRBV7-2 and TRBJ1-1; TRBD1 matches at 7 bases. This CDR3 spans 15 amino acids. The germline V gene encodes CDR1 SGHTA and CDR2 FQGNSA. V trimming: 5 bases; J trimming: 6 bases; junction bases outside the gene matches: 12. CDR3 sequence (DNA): TGTGCCAGCAGCCCTCGGCAGACAGGGACAGCTGAAGCTTTCTTT. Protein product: CASSPRQTGTAEAFF.